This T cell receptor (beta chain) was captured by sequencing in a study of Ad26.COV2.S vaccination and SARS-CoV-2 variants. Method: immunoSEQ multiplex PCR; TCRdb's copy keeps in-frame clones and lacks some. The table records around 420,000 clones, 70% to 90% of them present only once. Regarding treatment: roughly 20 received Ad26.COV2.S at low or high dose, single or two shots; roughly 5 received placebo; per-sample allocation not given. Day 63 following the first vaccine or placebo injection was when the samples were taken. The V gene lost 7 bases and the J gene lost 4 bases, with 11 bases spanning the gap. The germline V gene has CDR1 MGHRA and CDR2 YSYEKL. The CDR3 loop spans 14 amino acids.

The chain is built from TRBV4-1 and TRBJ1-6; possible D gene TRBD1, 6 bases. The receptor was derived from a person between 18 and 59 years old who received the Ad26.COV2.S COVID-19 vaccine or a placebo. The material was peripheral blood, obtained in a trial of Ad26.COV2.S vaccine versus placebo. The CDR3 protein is CASNEGGYNSPLHF. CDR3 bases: TGCGCCAGCAACGAAGGGGGGTATAATTCACCCCTCCACTTT.